This TCR beta chain was obtained from a study of cytomegalovirus exposure and HLA in healthy donors. The PCR ran on 60 Vbeta and 13 Jbeta primers. Measured with immunoSEQ multiplex PCR; TCRdb has only the in-frame clones, and not every one. Of 110,000 or so clones detected, approximately 80% appear once; the ten largest clones hold roughly 2.6%. On this clone itself: Its antigen is undetermined.

Germline values: CDR1 LNHDA, CDR2 SQIVND (reference sequence). CDR3 length equals 14 residues. The V and J ends lost 6 bases and 1 base, in that order; junction bases with no gene match: 5. Study-wide points: The study labeled 164 TCR beta chains cytomegalovirus-associated.

The specimen sequenced was PBMCs. The chain carries TRBV19 and TRBJ2-7, with 8 positions matching TRBD2. This TCR derives from a woman between 18 and 29 years old in good health and CMV-seronegative. For the CDR3, the DNA is TGTGCCAGTAGGGCGGGAGGCGCGTCCTACGAGCAGTACTTC. Translated: CASRAGGASYEQYF.